Listed below are T cell receptor beta chains from one sample, sequenced in a study of T-cell memory formation after mild COVID-19. TCRdb analysed the 5' RACE reads with MiXCR anew, one entry per CDR3 protein. This sample yields 250,000 to 300,000 distinct CDR3 sequences, of which 15% to 20% are seen a single time; roughly 24% belongs to the top ten. Sequenced sample: PBMCs or a T cell subset sorted from them (not recorded which). Receptors were obtained from a man aged 18 to 29 who had mild COVID-19 (a few samples of this study predate the infection). Cell type and time point are not known. CDR3s include the opening cysteine and the closing phenylalanine or tryptophan. Fields, in order: J gene, V gene, clone size, D gene, CDR3 protein, CDR3 DNA. The D gene is left open where the match is weak. Clone size is stated in some rows and not others, as once, few, many or a class when expanded.

J gene: TRBJ1-3
V gene: TRBV12-3/TRBV12-4
clone size: NA
D gene: TRBD1
CDR3 protein: CASSGQGRSGNTIYF
CDR3 DNA: TGTGCCAGCAGTGGACAGGGACGCTCTGGAAACACCATATATTTT

J gene: TRBJ2-7
V gene: TRBV7-9
clone size: NA
D gene: NA
CDR3 protein: CASSLSREQYF
CDR3 DNA: TGTGCCAGCAGTCTTAGTCGGGAGCAGTACTTC

J gene: TRBJ1-3
V gene: TRBV9
clone size: few
D gene: NA
CDR3 protein: CASSVAPGGGNTIYF
CDR3 DNA: TGTGCCAGCAGCGTAGCCCCCGGGGGCGGAAACACCATATATTTT

J gene: TRBJ1-1
V gene: TRBV20-1
clone size: once
D gene: NA
CDR3 protein: CSAKGLRTEAFF
CDR3 DNA: TGCAGTGCTAAGGGTCTAAGGACTGAAGCTTTCTTT

J gene: TRBJ2-2
V gene: TRBV5-1
clone size: many
D gene: NA
CDR3 protein: CASSLSPNRDTGELFF
CDR3 DNA: TGCGCCAGCAGCTTGAGTCCCAACAGGGACACCGGGGAGCTGTTTTTT

J gene: TRBJ2-1
V gene: TRBV6-2/TRBV6-3
clone size: few
D gene: NA
CDR3 protein: CASSPSPREQFF
CDR3 DNA: TGTGCCAGCAGCCCTAGCCCCCGCGAGCAGTTCTTC

J gene: TRBJ1-1
V gene: TRBV24-1
clone size: few
D gene: NA
CDR3 protein: CASQGEKGTEAFF
CDR3 DNA: TGTGCGTCTCAGGGCGAGAAGGGGACTGAAGCTTTCTTT

J gene: TRBJ2-3
V gene: TRBV20-1
clone size: few
D gene: TRBD2
CDR3 protein: CSAPLNSAGGPTDTQYF
CDR3 DNA: TGCAGTGCTCCACTCAACTCAGCGGGGGGCCCCACAGATACGCAGTATTTT

J gene: TRBJ1-2
V gene: TRBV7-8
clone size: NA
D gene: NA
CDR3 protein: CASSLGRGPGYGYTF
CDR3 DNA: TGTGCCAGCAGCTTAGGACGGGGCCCGGGCTATGGCTACACCTTC

J gene: TRBJ2-3
V gene: TRBV5-1
clone size: NA
D gene: NA
CDR3 protein: CASFRGSASYTQYF
CDR3 DNA: TGCGCCAGCTTCCGCGGCAGCGCGTCCTATACGCAGTATTTT

J gene: TRBJ2-1
V gene: TRBV6-6
clone size: NA
D gene: NA
CDR3 protein: CASRDQREQFF
CDR3 DNA: TGTGCCAGCAGAGACCAGCGCGAGCAGTTCTTC

J gene: TRBJ1-1
V gene: TRBV25-1
clone size: few
D gene: NA
CDR3 protein: CASSGGLNTEAFF
CDR3 DNA: TGTGCCAGCAGCGGAGGGTTGAACACTGAAGCTTTCTTT

J gene: TRBJ1-5
V gene: TRBV10-3
clone size: NA
D gene: TRBD1
CDR3 protein: CAISARQGVGQPQHF
CDR3 DNA: TGTGCCATCAGTGCTCGACAGGGGGTTGGCCAGCCCCAGCATTTT

J gene: TRBJ2-6
V gene: TRBV12-3/TRBV12-4
clone size: NA
D gene: NA
CDR3 protein: CASQFRYLDSGANVLTF
CDR3 DNA: TGTGCCAGCCAGTTTAGGTACCTAGACTCTGGGGCCAACGTCCTGACTTTC

J gene: TRBJ2-5
V gene: TRBV7-2
clone size: NA
D gene: NA
CDR3 protein: CASSTGDTRGKGF
CDR3 DNA: TGTGCCAGCAGCACAGGGGACACCCGGGGGAAAGGTTTC

J gene: TRBJ2-5
V gene: TRBV5-1
clone size: NA
D gene: NA
CDR3 protein: CASSFAQETQYF
CDR3 DNA: TGCGCCAGCAGCTTTGCACAAGAGACCCAGTACTTC

J gene: TRBJ2-3
V gene: TRBV6-5
clone size: NA
D gene: NA
CDR3 protein: CASSPWTSTDTQYF
CDR3 DNA: TGTGCCAGCAGCCCATGGACTAGCACAGATACGCAGTATTTT

J gene: TRBJ2-1
V gene: TRBV5-1
clone size: many
D gene: TRBD1
CDR3 protein: CASSGGQSSYNEQFF
CDR3 DNA: TGCGCCAGCAGCGGGGGACAGAGCTCCTACAATGAGCAGTTCTTC

J gene: TRBJ2-2
V gene: TRBV12-3/TRBV12-4
clone size: many
D gene: NA
CDR3 protein: CASSFVGSAGELFF
CDR3 DNA: TGTGCCAGCAGTTTTGTAGGGTCGGCCGGGGAGCTGTTTTTT

J gene: TRBJ2-3
V gene: TRBV20-1
clone size: NA
D gene: NA
CDR3 protein: CSASSSTFTDTQYF
CDR3 DNA: TGCAGTGCTAGCTCGTCGACCTTCACAGATACGCAGTATTTT

J gene: TRBJ1-2
V gene: TRBV6-5
clone size: NA
D gene: NA
CDR3 protein: CAAAGTGYGYTF
CDR3 DNA: TGTGCCGCGGCCGGGACTGGGTATGGCTACACCTTC

J gene: TRBJ2-3
V gene: TRBV7-2
clone size: few
D gene: TRBD2
CDR3 protein: CASSLAELSGGTQDTQYF
CDR3 DNA: TGTGCCAGCAGCTTAGCAGAACTTAGCGGGGGTACCCAAGATACGCAGTATTTT

J gene: TRBJ1-5
V gene: TRBV4-1
clone size: few
D gene: NA
CDR3 protein: CASSQPGPGDQPQHF
CDR3 DNA: TGCGCCAGCAGCCAGCCGGGACCTGGAGATCAGCCCCAGCATTTT

J gene: TRBJ2-5
V gene: TRBV7-2
clone size: NA
D gene: NA
CDR3 protein: CASSLVVAGQETQYF
CDR3 DNA: TGTGCCAGCAGCTTAGTGGTGGCAGGGCAAGAGACCCAGTACTTC

J gene: TRBJ2-5
V gene: TRBV4-1
clone size: many
D gene: TRBD2
CDR3 protein: CASSKRLAGNFQETQYF
CDR3 DNA: TGCGCCAGCAGCAAAAGACTAGCGGGGAATTTTCAAGAGACCCAGTACTTC

J gene: TRBJ1-5
V gene: TRBV12-5
clone size: NA
D gene: NA
CDR3 protein: CASGSDGSNQPQHF
CDR3 DNA: TGTGCTAGTGGTTCGGACGGAAGCAATCAGCCCCAGCATTTT

J gene: TRBJ2-7
V gene: TRBV12-3/TRBV12-4
clone size: many
D gene: NA
CDR3 protein: CAIRDGSYEQYF
CDR3 DNA: TGTGCCATCCGGGACGGATCCTACGAGCAGTACTTC

J gene: TRBJ2-1
V gene: TRBV24-1
clone size: NA
D gene: NA
CDR3 protein: CATSAALVSSYNEQFF
CDR3 DNA: TGTGCCACCAGTGCCGCACTAGTTAGCTCCTACAATGAGCAGTTCTTC

J gene: TRBJ1-4
V gene: TRBV18
clone size: few
D gene: NA
CDR3 protein: CASSPATNEKLFF
CDR3 DNA: TGTGCCAGCTCACCCGCAACTAATGAAAAACTGTTTTTT

J gene: TRBJ2-5
V gene: TRBV19
clone size: NA
D gene: TRBD2
CDR3 protein: CASSGLAVREETQYF
CDR3 DNA: TGTGCCAGTAGTGGACTAGCGGTGAGAGAAGAGACCCAGTACTTC

J gene: TRBJ2-1
V gene: TRBV5-1
clone size: many
D gene: NA
CDR3 protein: CASSASMEQFF
CDR3 DNA: TGCGCCAGCAGCGCTAGCATGGAGCAGTTCTTC

J gene: TRBJ2-3
V gene: TRBV24-1
clone size: NA
D gene: TRBD1
CDR3 protein: CATSAGDRSTQYF
CDR3 DNA: TGTGCCACCAGTGCCGGGGACAGATCTACGCAGTATTTT

J gene: TRBJ2-4
V gene: TRBV4-2
clone size: few
D gene: TRBD2
CDR3 protein: CASSQDGIAGGLAKNIQYF
CDR3 DNA: TGTGCCAGCAGCCAAGATGGAATAGCGGGGGGCTTAGCCAAAAACATTCAGTACTTC

J gene: TRBJ2-3
V gene: TRBV6-1
clone size: many
D gene: NA
CDR3 protein: CASSEGWGTDTQYF
CDR3 DNA: TGTGCCAGCAGTGAAGGTTGGGGGACAGATACGCAGTATTTT

J gene: TRBJ1-1
V gene: TRBV4-1
clone size: few
D gene: TRBD1
CDR3 protein: CASSPQSRDRGGTEAFF
CDR3 DNA: TGCGCCAGCAGCCCACAAAGTCGGGACAGGGGAGGAACTGAAGCTTTCTTT

J gene: TRBJ2-2
V gene: TRBV20-1
clone size: few
D gene: NA
CDR3 protein: CSARAGTNTGELFF
CDR3 DNA: TGCAGTGCTAGAGCAGGGACAAACACCGGGGAGCTGTTTTTT

J gene: TRBJ2-1
V gene: TRBV20-1
clone size: NA
D gene: NA
CDR3 protein: CSATRAAISYNEQFF
CDR3 DNA: TGCAGTGCTACGCGGGCGGCTATCTCCTACAATGAGCAGTTCTTC

J gene: TRBJ2-3
V gene: TRBV20-1
clone size: NA
D gene: NA
CDR3 protein: CSPKAGGTDTQYF
CDR3 DNA: TGCAGCCCAAAGGCAGGGGGCACAGATACGCAGTATTTT

J gene: TRBJ1-2
V gene: TRBV12-3/TRBV12-4
clone size: NA
D gene: NA
CDR3 protein: CASRRPAAGYGYTF
CDR3 DNA: TGTGCCAGCAGGAGGCCAGCCGCAGGCTATGGCTACACCTTC

J gene: TRBJ2-6
V gene: TRBV15
clone size: NA
D gene: NA
CDR3 protein: CATSWPTGYSGANVLTF
CDR3 DNA: TGTGCCACCAGTTGGCCGACAGGATACTCTGGGGCCAACGTCCTGACTTTC

J gene: TRBJ2-5
V gene: TRBV29-1
clone size: NA
D gene: NA
CDR3 protein: CSVASLRGGQETQYF
CDR3 DNA: TGCAGCGTTGCATCCCTTAGGGGGGGGCAGGAGACCCAGTACTTC

J gene: TRBJ2-5
V gene: TRBV5-6
clone size: NA
D gene: NA
CDR3 protein: CASRRGAFGETQYF
CDR3 DNA: TGTGCCAGCAGACGGGGGGCCTTCGGGGAGACCCAGTACTTC

J gene: TRBJ2-1
V gene: TRBV4-2
clone size: NA
D gene: TRBD2
CDR3 protein: CASSQEGLLQRGNNEQFF
CDR3 DNA: TGTGCCAGCAGCCAAGAGGGTTTGCTACAGCGGGGGAACAATGAGCAGTTCTTC

J gene: TRBJ2-5
V gene: TRBV5-1
clone size: NA
D gene: NA
CDR3 protein: CASSEAVTGGKETQYF
CDR3 DNA: TGCGCCAGCAGCGAAGCCGTTACAGGCGGAAAAGAGACCCAGTACTTC

J gene: TRBJ2-1
V gene: TRBV7-8
clone size: NA
D gene: NA
CDR3 protein: CASSLRAETYNEQFF
CDR3 DNA: TGTGCCAGCAGCTTAAGGGCGGAGACTTACAATGAGCAGTTCTTC

J gene: TRBJ1-2
V gene: TRBV7-9
clone size: NA
D gene: TRBD1
CDR3 protein: CASSPGTGGSGYTF
CDR3 DNA: TGTGCCAGCAGCCCCGGGACAGGGGGCTCTGGCTACACCTTC

J gene: TRBJ2-3
V gene: TRBV9
clone size: few
D gene: NA
CDR3 protein: CASSVEGYTDTQYF
CDR3 DNA: TGTGCCAGCAGCGTAGAGGGGTACACAGATACGCAGTATTTT

J gene: TRBJ2-3
V gene: TRBV4-3
clone size: NA
D gene: NA
CDR3 protein: CASSQGIQGGIPDTQYF
CDR3 DNA: TGCGCCAGCAGCCAGGGGATCCAAGGCGGAATCCCAGATACGCAGTATTTT

J gene: TRBJ1-5
V gene: TRBV6-1
clone size: NA
D gene: NA
CDR3 protein: CASSERDNQPQHF
CDR3 DNA: TGTGCCAGCAGTGAAAGGGACAATCAGCCCCAGCATTTT

J gene: TRBJ1-3
V gene: TRBV29-1
clone size: few
D gene: TRBD1
CDR3 protein: CSVCDRDSPGNTIYF
CDR3 DNA: TGCAGCGTCTGCGACAGGGATAGCCCTGGAAACACCATATATTTT

J gene: TRBJ2-4
V gene: TRBV12-3/TRBV12-4
clone size: many
D gene: TRBD1
CDR3 protein: CASSLETGVDIQYF
CDR3 DNA: TGTGCCAGCAGTTTAGAGACAGGGGTGGACATTCAGTACTTC

J gene: TRBJ2-7
V gene: TRBV12-3/TRBV12-4
clone size: few
D gene: NA
CDR3 protein: CASTRQDHEQYF
CDR3 DNA: TGTGCCAGCACCCGACAGGACCACGAGCAGTACTTC

J gene: TRBJ2-5
V gene: TRBV6-5
clone size: few
D gene: TRBD1
CDR3 protein: CASSYGVQGAQETQYF
CDR3 DNA: TGTGCCAGCAGTTACGGCGTCCAGGGGGCTCAAGAGACCCAGTACTTC